This TCR beta chain was identified during a study of regulatory T cells in long-lasting Graves disease. Time point given: newly diagnosed GD, antithyroid drugs for less than 3 months. The TCR library used RNA extracted from PBMCs. All patients originated from an endocrinology department located in Xi'an, China. Libraries of TCR beta came from iRepertoire HTBI primers plus Arm-PCR of CDR3 regions. TCRdb re-analysed the multiplex PCR reads in MiXCR, keeping a single row per CDR3 protein. The table shows about 500,000 distinct CDR3 sequences, with more than 10% occurring only once. CDR1 and CDR2 (germline): KGHSH, LQKENI. CDR3 length: 17 amino acids. After removal of 4 bases from V and 4 bases from J, the junction contained 11 bases not matched to a gene. This sample was also put to use in a study of T cells in Graves' hyperthyroidism and ophthalmopathy.

The chain has TRBV18 and TRBJ1-5, with 9 positions matching TRBD1. The sequence was collected from a woman younger than 45 with Graves disease. Source: peripheral blood mononuclear cells (PBMCs), taken at new diagnosis, from a patient treated with antithyroid drugs. CDR3 loop: CASSLGTGILLNQPQHF. DNA for the CDR3: TGTGCCAGCTCACTTGGGACAGGGATTCTACTAAATCAGCCCCAGCATTTT. Supplemented by reference TRBV18 and TRBJ1-5, the full variable domain reads NAGVMQNPRHLVRRRGQEARLRCSPMKGHSHVYWYRQLPEEGLKFMVYLQKENIIDESGMPKERFSAEFPKEGPSILRIQQVVRGDSAAYFCASSLGTGILLNQPQHFGDGTRLSIL.